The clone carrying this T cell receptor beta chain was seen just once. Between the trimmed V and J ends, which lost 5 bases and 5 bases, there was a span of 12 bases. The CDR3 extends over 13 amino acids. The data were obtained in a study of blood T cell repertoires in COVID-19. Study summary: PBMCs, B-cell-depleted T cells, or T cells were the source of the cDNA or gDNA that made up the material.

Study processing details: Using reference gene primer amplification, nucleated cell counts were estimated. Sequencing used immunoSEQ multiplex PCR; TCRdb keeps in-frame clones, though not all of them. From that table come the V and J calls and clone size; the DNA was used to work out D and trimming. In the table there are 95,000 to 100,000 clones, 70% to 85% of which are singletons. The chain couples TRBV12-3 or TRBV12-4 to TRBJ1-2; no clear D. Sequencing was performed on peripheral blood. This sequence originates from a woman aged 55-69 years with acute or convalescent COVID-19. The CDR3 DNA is TGTGCCAGCAGTACCGGTGCTCTATATGGCTACACCTTC. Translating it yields CASSTGALYGYTF.